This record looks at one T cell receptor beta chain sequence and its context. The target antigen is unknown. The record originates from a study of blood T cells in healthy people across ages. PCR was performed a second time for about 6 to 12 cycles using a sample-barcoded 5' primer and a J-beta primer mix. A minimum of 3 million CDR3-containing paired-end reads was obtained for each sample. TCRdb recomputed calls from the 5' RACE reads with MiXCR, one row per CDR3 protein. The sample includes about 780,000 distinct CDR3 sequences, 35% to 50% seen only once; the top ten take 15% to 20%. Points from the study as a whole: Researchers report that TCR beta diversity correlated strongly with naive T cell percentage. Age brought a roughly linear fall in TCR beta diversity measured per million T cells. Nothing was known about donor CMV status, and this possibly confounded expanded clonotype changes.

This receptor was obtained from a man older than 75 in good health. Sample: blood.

CDR3 DNA sequence: TGTGCCAGCACTCCGGGCGATGAGCAGTTCTTC. This codes for CASTPGDEQFF. The chain recombines TRBV5-5 with TRBJ2-1, with no clear D. V was cut by 6 bases and J by 8 bases, with 9 bases left in between. This CDR3 is built from 11 residues. Germline CDR1 and CDR2: SGHKS and YYEKEE (reference sequence).